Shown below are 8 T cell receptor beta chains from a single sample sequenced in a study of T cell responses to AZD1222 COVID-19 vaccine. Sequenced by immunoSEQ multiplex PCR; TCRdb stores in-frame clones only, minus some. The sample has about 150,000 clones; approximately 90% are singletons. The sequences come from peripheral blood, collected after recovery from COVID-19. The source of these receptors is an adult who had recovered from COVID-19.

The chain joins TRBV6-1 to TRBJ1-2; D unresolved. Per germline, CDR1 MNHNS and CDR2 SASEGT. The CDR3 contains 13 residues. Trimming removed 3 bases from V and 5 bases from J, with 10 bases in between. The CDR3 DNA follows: TGTGCCAGCAGTGACGTGGCTCGGTATGGCTACACCTTC. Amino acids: CASSDVARYGYTF.

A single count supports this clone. This CDR3 reads CASSPQQETQYF. Here the CDR3 DNA reads TGTGCCAGCTCACCCCAACAAGAGACCCAGTACTTC. The chain joins TRBV18 to TRBJ2-5, with unresolved D. The CDR3 consists of 12 residues. Germline lookup yields CDR1 KGHSH and CDR2 LQKENI. V shed 3 bases and J shed 2 bases, with 4 bases lying between them.

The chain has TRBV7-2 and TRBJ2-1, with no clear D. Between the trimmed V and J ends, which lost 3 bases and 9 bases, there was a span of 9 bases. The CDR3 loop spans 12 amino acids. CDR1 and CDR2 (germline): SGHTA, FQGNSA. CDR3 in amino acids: CASSLWATEQFF. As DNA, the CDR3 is TGTGCCAGCAGCTTGTGGGCGACTGAGCAGTTCTTC.

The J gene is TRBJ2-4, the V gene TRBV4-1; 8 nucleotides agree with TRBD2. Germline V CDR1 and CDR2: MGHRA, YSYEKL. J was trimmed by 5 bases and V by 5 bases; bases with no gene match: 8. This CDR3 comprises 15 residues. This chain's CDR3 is CASSTGGPIQNIQYF. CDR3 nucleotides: TGCGCCAGCAGCACGGGAGGGCCTATCCAAAACATTCAGTACTTC.

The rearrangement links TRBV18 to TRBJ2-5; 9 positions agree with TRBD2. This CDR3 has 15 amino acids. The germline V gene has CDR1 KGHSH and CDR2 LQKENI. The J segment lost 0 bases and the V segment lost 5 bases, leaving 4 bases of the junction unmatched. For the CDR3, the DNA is TGTGCCAGCTCATCTCTAGCGGGGTACCAAGAGACCCAGTACTTC. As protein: CASSSLAGYQETQYF.

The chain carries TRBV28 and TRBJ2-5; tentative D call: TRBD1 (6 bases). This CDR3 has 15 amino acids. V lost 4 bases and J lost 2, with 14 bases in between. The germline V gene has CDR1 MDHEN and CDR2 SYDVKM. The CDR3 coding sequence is TGTGCCAGCAGTTCTGTCGGGCAGGGGCAAGAGACCCAGTACTTC. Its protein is CASSSVGQGQETQYF.

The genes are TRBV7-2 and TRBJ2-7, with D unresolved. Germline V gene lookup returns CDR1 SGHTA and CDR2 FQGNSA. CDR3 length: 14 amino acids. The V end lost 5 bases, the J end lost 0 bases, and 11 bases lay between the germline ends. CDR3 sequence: CASSTYGPSYEQYF. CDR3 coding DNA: TGTGCCAGCAGCACATACGGGCCCTCCTACGAGCAGTACTTC.

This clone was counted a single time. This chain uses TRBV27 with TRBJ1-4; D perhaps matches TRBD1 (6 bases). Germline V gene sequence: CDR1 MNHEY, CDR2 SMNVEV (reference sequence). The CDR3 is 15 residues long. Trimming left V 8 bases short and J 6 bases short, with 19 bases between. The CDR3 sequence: CASPPYRGHDEKLFF. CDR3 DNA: TGTGCCAGCCCTCCATACCGGGGGCATGATGAAAAACTGTTTTTT.